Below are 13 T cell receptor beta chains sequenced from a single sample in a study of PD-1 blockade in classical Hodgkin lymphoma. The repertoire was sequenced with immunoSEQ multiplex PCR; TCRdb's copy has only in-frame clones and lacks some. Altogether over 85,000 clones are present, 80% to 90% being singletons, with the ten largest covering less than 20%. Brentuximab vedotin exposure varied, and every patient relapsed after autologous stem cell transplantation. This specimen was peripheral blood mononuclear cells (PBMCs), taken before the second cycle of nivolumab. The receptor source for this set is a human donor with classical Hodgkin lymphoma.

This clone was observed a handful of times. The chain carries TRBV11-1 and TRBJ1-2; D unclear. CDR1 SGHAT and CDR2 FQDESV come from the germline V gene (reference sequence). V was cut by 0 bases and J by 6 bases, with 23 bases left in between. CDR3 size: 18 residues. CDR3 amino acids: CASSLASRAGVGSDGYTF. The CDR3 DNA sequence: TGTGCCAGCAGCTTAGCGTCTCGGGCTGGGGTCGGGAGCGATGGCTACACCTTC. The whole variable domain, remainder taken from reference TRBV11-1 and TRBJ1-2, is EAEVAQSPRYKITEKSQAVAFWCDPISGHATLYWYRQILGQGPELLVQFQDESVVDDSQLPKDRFSAERLKGVDSTLKIQPAELGDSAMYLCASSLASRAGVGSDGYTFGSGTRLTVV.

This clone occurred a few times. The CDR3 is CASSQDLGRAYGYTF. The CDR3 DNA sequence: TGTGCCAGCAGCCAAGATCTGGGTAGGGCCTATGGCTACACCTTC. The chain combines TRBV14 with TRBJ1-2; D remains unclear. Looked up from germline, CDR1 is SGHDN and CDR2 is FVKESK. This CDR3 has 15 amino acids. Trimming stripped 0 bases from V and 4 bases from J, with 12 bases between.

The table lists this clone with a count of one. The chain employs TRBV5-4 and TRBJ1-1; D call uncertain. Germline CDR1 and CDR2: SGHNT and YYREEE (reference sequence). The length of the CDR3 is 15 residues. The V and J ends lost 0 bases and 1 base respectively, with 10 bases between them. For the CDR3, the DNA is TGTGCCAGCAGCTTGGAAGTCTCGAGGAACACTGAAGCTTTCTTT. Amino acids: CASSLEVSRNTEAFF.

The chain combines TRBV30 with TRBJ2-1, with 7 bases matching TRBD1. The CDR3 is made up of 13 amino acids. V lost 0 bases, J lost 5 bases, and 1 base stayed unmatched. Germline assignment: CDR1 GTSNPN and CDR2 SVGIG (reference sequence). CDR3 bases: TGTGCCTGGAGTGTAGGGACAGACAATGAGCAGTTCTTC. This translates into CAWSVGTDNEQFF.

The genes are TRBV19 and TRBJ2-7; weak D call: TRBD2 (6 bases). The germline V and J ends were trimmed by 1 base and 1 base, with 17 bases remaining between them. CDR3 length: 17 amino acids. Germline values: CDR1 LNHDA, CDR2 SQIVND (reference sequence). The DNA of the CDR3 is TGTGCCAGTAGTATAGGCGGGGCAGGGCGGACGTCCTACGAGCAGTACTTC. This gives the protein CASSIGGAGRTSYEQYF.

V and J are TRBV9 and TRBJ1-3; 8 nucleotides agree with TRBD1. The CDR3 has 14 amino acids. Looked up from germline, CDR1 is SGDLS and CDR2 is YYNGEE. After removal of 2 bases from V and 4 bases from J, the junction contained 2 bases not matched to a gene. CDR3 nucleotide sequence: TGTGCCAGCAGCGTTGGGACAGGAGGAAACACCATATATTTT. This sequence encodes CASSVGTGGNTIYF. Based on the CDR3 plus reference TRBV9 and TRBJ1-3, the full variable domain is DSGVTQTPKHLITATGQRVTLRCSPRSGDLSVYWYQQSLDQGLQFLIQYYNGEERAKGNILERFSAQQFPDLHSELNLSSLELGDSALYFCASSVGTGGNTIYFGEGSWLTVV.

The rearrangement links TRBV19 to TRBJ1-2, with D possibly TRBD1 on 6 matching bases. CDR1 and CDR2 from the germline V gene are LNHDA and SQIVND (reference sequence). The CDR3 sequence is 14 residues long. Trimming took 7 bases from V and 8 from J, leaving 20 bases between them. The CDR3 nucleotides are TGTGCCAGTAAGGAGAGAGGGACAACAACGGGCTACACCTTC. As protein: CASKERGTTTGYTF.

The DNA of the CDR3 is TGTGCCAGCAGCTTACGAGGGAACACTGAAGCTTTCTTT. Amino acids: CASSLRGNTEAFF. The chain has TRBV7-2 and TRBJ1-1; D is ambiguous. The CDR3 contains 13 residues. V gave up 2 bases and J gave up 1 base, with 5 bases separating them. CDR1 SGHTA and CDR2 FQGNSA come from the germline V gene. Full variable domain (missing parts from reference TRBV7-2 and TRBJ1-1): GAGVSQSPSNKVTEKGKDVELRCDPISGHTALYWYRQSLGQGLEFLIYFQGNSAPDKSGLPSDRFSAERTGGSVSTLTIQRTQQEDSAVYLCASSLRGNTEAFFGQGTRLTVV.

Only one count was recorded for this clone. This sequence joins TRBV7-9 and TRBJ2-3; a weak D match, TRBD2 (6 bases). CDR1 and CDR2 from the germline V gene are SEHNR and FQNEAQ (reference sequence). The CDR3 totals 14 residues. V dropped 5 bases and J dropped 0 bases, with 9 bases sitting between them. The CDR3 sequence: CASSISGSTDTQYF. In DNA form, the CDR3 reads TGTGCCAGCAGCATTAGCGGCAGCACAGATACGCAGTATTTT.

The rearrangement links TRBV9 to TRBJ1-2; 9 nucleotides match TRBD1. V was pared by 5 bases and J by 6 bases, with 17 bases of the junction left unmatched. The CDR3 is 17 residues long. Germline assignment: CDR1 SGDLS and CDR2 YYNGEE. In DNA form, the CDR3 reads TGTGCCAGCAGTGAGCTGGGACAGGGACTCATGGGGGATGGCTACACCTTC. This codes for CASSELGQGLMGDGYTF.

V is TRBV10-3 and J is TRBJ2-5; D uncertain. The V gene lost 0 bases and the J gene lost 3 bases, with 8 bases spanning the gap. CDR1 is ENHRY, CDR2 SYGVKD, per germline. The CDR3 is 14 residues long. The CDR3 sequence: CAISESLTEETQYF. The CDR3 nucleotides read TGTGCCATCAGTGAGTCACTAACCGAAGAGACCCAGTACTTC.

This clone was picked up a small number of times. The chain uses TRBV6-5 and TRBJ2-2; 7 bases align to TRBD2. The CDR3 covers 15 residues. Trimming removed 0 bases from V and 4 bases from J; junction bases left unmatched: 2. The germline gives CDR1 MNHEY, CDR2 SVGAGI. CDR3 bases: TGTGCCAGCAGTTACTCTACGGGAGGCACCGGGGAGCTGTTTTTT. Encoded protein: CASSYSTGGTGELFF.

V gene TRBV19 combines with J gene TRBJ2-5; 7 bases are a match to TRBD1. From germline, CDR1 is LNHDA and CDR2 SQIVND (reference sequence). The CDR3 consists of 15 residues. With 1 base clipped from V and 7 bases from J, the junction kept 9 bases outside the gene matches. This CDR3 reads CASSIGGQGVGTQYF. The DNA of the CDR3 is TGTGCCAGTAGTATAGGAGGGCAGGGGGTGGGGACCCAGTACTTC.